These T cell receptor beta chains were read from a single sample in a study of shared clonotypes between healthy human individuals. The method was immunoSEQ multiplex PCR; TCRdb's version includes in-frame clones alone and lacks a portion of them. This sample has approximately 2,200,000 clones, with 93% found just once. The material sequenced was naive CD8+ T cells from PBMCs. Receptor source: a man aged 18 to 35 in good health. Some clones in this sample may be carry-over from other donors' samples. Both conserved end residues are part of each CDR3. A D gene is named only where the DNA matches it firmly. Size values are once, few and many counts, or a class for expanded clones, and some rows have none.

TGTGCCAGCAGTTACTCAGGGGTCAGAGAGACCCAGTACTTC CASSYSGVRETQYF . TRBJ2-5 . TRBV6-6
TGTGCCTGGAGGCCGACAGAATTGAACACTGAAGCTTTCTTT CAWRPTELNTEAFF . TRBJ1-1 . TRBV30
TGCGCCAGCAGCTTGTTCCGGGAGCGGTCCTACAATGAGCAGTTCTTC CASSLFRERSYNEQFF . TRBJ2-1 . TRBV5-1
TGTGCCAGTAGTAACCCGATCCGCGCTTTCTTT CASSNPIRAFF . TRBJ1-1 . TRBV19
TGTGCCAGCCTCCCGGGGGCGAATGGCTACACCTTC CASLPGANGYTF . TRBJ1-2 . TRBV6-8
TGTGCCAGCAGCTCCCTGACAGGAACCCAAGAGACCCAGTACTTC CASSSLTGTQETQYF . TRBJ2-5 . TRBV11-2
TGTGCCATCAGTGACCCGACAGGGTTTGGAAACACCATATATTTT CAISDPTGFGNTIYF TRBD1 TRBJ1-3 . TRBV10-3
TGTGCCAGCCACGACTCTTACAATGAGCAGTTCTTC CASHDSYNEQFF . TRBJ2-1 . TRBV6-6
TGTGCCAGCAGAGGTAATGGATACAATGAGCAGTTCTTC CASRGNGYNEQFF . TRBJ2-1 . TRBV7-2
TGTGCCTCCCAGCGGGGTGAGCAGTTCTTC CASQRGEQFF TRBD2 TRBJ2-1 . TRBV30
TGTGCCAGCAGCGCTCGACAGGGCCCTAACTATGGCTACACCTTC CASSARQGPNYGYTF TRBD1 TRBJ1-2 . TRBV9
TGTGCCCGGGGGCGACACCAAGAGACCCAGTACTTC CARGRHQETQYF . TRBJ2-5 . TRBV21-1
TGCAGCGTTGAAGATCCGCGACAGCTGAACACTGAAGCTTTCTTT CSVEDPRQLNTEAFF . TRBJ1-1 once TRBV29-1
TGTGCCAGCAGCTCTACAGGGGGCCAACACTACGAGCAGTACTTC CASSSTGGQHYEQYF TRBD1 TRBJ2-7 once TRBV7-9
TGTGCCACCAGCAGGGAAAGGGGGCTGGCTAATGAAAAACTGTTTTTT CATSRERGLANEKLFF TRBD1 TRBJ1-4 once TRBV15
TGTGCCAGCAGCTTAGCGGGGCAGGCCAGGCAGCCCCAGCATTTT CASSLAGQARQPQHF . TRBJ1-5 . TRBV7-2
TGCGCCAGCAGCTCCGGCGAGACCCAGTACTTC CASSSGETQYF . TRBJ2-5 . TRBV5-1
TGTGCCAGCAAGGAACCAGGGGGCTATGGCTACACCTTC CASKEPGGYGYTF TRBD1 TRBJ1-2 once TRBV6-6
TGTGCCAGCAGCCGTACTATTTGGGGGAGGCCTGAGCAGTTCTTC CASSRTIWGRPEQFF . TRBJ2-1 few TRBV14
TGCGCCAGCAGCCAAGAAGTACCAGCCGGATACCCTCTAGCCAAAAACATTCAGTACTTC CASSQEVPAGYPLAKNIQYF . TRBJ2-4 . TRBV4-1
TGTGCCAGCAAAGCCTGGGACACCGGGGAGCTGTTTTTT CASKAWDTGELFF . TRBJ2-2 once TRBV28
TGTGCCAGCAGCTACAACCCTGACAATGAGCAGTTCTTC CASSYNPDNEQFF . TRBJ2-1 few TRBV13
TGTGCCAGCAGCACCCAGACTAGCGGGGTAACCTACGAGCAGTACTTC CASSTQTSGVTYEQYF TRBD2 TRBJ2-7 . TRBV5-8
TGTGCCAGCAGCTTAGTTTCCCCGGGACAAAGTCAAGAGACCCAGTACTTC CASSLVSPGQSQETQYF . TRBJ2-5 . TRBV7-6
TGTGCCACTCGAAAGGACAGTTCCTACGAGCAGTACTTC CATRKDSSYEQYF . TRBJ2-7 . TRBV6-1
TGTGCCAGCAGCCCTTGGGAGGCGGCTTTGAATACGCAGTATTTT CASSPWEAALNTQYF . TRBJ2-3 once TRBV7-9
TGTGCCAGCAGCTCCCTGACACATCAAGAGACCCAGTACTTC CASSSLTHQETQYF . TRBJ2-5 . TRBV7-6
TGCGCCAGCAGTCCCACTCCGGGAGACCTTATCGGGGAGCTGTTTTTT CASSPTPGDLIGELFF . TRBJ2-2 . TRBV5-1
TGTGCCAGCAGCCCCAGCGGGACAGATACGCAGTATTTT CASSPSGTDTQYF . TRBJ2-3 . TRBV9
TGTGCCAGCAGCTTAGACCCTGAAGAGACCCAGTACTTC CASSLDPEETQYF . TRBJ2-5 . TRBV11-1
TGCGCCAGCAGCCGCAGACAGGGTCAAGAGACCCAGTACTTC CASSRRQGQETQYF TRBD1 TRBJ2-5 . TRBV4-1
TGTGCCAGTAGTGTGGGGGCGTTCGATGGCTACACCTTC CASSVGAFDGYTF . TRBJ1-2 . TRBV19
TGTGCCAGCAAATTTGGGAACACTGAAGCTTTCTTT CASKFGNTEAFF . TRBJ1-1 . TRBV28
TGTGCCAGCAGTTCAGCAGCGGGAGTGGCAGATACGCAGTATTTT CASSSAAGVADTQYF TRBD2 TRBJ2-3 . TRBV27
TGTGCCAGCAGCCGTCCCCCTCAAGGGTCCTACGAGCAGTACTTC CASSRPPQGSYEQYF . TRBJ2-7 . TRBV13
TGTGCCAGCAGTACTCTCTCGGGGCAATTAATTGGAAGCACTGAAGCTTTCTTT CASSTLSGQLIGSTEAFF . TRBJ1-1 . TRBV27
TGTGCCAGCAGCTCCGACAGGGGGTTAGCCTACGAGCAGTACTTC CASSSDRGLAYEQYF TRBD1 TRBJ2-7 . TRBV5-8
TGTGCCAGCAGCGCAAAGTTCTGGGGCTACACCTTC CASSAKFWGYTF . TRBJ1-2 . TRBV16
TGTGCCAGCAGTTACTCGAAGCAGGAGCAGTACGAGCAGTACTTC CASSYSKQEQYEQYF . TRBJ2-7 . TRBV6-6
TGTGCCTGGACTGGGGTCGGCTCTTACGAGCAGTACTTC CAWTGVGSYEQYF . TRBJ2-7 . TRBV30
TGTGCCAGCAGCGTAGACGGACAGGGTAGTGAAGCTTTCTTT CASSVDGQGSEAFF TRBD1 TRBJ1-1 . TRBV9
TGTGCCAGCAGCCTGGACAGGAGCTCCTACGAGCAGTACTTC CASSLDRSSYEQYF TRBD1 TRBJ2-7 . TRBV5-6
TGTGCCAGTAGTATGTTGGGGGGGACCTACGAGCAGTACTTC CASSMLGGTYEQYF TRBD2 TRBJ2-7 . TRBV19
TGTGCCAGCAGTTTAATGGCTAGCGGGAGGACCTACGAGCAGTACTTC CASSLMASGRTYEQYF TRBD2 TRBJ2-7 . TRBV27
TGTGCTAGTGCCGAGAGCGGGTGGGGGGTCAATGAGCAGTTCTTC CASAESGWGVNEQFF . TRBJ2-1 . TRBV12-5
TGTGCCAGCAGCCAAGGACTAGCGGGGGCGAACACCGGGGAGCTGTTTTTT CASSQGLAGANTGELFF TRBD2 TRBJ2-2 . TRBV14
TGTGCCAGCAGCGCGTTGGGCCTTCGGAGGGCCCCGAACACTGAAGCTTTCTTT CASSALGLRRAPNTEAFF . TRBJ1-1 . TRBV7-2
TGTGCCAGCAGGATCGACGAAGGCGAGCAGTACTTC CASRIDEGEQYF . TRBJ2-7 . TRBV27
TGTGCCAGCAGTTTATCCCAGGGGCGGGGGACTGAAGCTTTCTTT CASSLSQGRGTEAFF . TRBJ1-1 . TRBV27
TGTGCCAGCAGTTCGCTAGCGGGAGGCGGCGAGCAGTACTTC CASSSLAGGGEQYF TRBD2 TRBJ2-7 . TRBV28
TGTGCCAGCAGTTTGGCACAGGGGGCTTACGAGCAGTACTTC CASSLAQGAYEQYF TRBD1 TRBJ2-7 . TRBV27
TGTGCCAGCAGTGAATTCCGGACGGGCATCCGAGGTCTCACCTTC CASSEFRTGIRGLTF . TRBJ1-2 . TRBV25-1
TGTGCCAGTAGTACGTACACAGAAGGCGGGTATGGCTACACCTTC CASSTYTEGGYGYTF . TRBJ1-2 . TRBV19
TGCGCCAGCAGCCAATCCACTCTCAGCACAGATACGCAGTATTTT CASSQSTLSTDTQYF . TRBJ2-3 . TRBV4-3
TGTGCCAGCAGTTACAGCCCCTCGCCCGGTCACGAGCAGTACTTC CASSYSPSPGHEQYF . TRBJ2-7 . TRBV6-5
TGTGCCAGCAGCCGGGAAAAAAATTCACCCCTCCACTTT CASSREKNSPLHF . TRBJ1-6 . TRBV7-9